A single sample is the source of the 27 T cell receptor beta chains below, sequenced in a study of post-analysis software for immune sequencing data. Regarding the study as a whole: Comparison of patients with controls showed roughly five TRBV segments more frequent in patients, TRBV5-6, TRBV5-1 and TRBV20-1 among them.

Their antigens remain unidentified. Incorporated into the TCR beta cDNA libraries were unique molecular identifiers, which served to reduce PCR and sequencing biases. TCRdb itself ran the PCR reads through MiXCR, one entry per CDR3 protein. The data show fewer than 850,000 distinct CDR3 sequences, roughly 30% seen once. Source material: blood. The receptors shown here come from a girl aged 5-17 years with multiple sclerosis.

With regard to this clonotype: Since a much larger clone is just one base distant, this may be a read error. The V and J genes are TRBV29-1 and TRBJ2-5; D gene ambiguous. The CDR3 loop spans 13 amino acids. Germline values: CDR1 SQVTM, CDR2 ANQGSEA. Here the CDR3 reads CSVDAFVQEIQYF. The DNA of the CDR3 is TGCAGCGTTGATGCGTTCGTCCAAGAGATCCAGTACTTC.

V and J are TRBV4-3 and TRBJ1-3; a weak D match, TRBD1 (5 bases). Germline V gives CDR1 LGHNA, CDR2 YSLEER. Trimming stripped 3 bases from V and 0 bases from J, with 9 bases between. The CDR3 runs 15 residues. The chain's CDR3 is CASSQTASSGNTIYF. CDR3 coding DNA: TGCGCCAGCAGCCAGACAGCCAGCTCTGGAAACACCATATATTTT.

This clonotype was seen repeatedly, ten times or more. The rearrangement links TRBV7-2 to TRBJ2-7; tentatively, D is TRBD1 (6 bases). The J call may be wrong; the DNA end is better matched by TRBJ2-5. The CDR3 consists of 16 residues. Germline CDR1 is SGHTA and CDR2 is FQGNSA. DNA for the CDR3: TGTGCCAGCAGTCTAGAGGACAGTAGGGCCGGTGGGACCCAGTACTTC. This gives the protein CASSLEDSRAGGTQYF.

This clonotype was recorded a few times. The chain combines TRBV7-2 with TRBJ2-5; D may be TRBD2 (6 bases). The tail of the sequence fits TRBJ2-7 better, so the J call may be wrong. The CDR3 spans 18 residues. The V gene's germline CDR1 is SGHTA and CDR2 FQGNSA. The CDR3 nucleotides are TGTGCCAGCAGCTTAGCGGTCCTTAGCGGAGTCCGGTGGTACGAGCAGTACTTC. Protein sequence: CASSLAVLSGVRWYEQYF.

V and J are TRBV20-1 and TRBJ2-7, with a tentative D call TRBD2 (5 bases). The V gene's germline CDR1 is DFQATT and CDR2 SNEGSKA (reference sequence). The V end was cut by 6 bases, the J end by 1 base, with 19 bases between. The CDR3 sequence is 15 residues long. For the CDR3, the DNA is TGCAGTGCCGACCTCGGTAGCGCGAATTCCTACGAGCAGTACTTC. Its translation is CSADLGSANSYEQYF.

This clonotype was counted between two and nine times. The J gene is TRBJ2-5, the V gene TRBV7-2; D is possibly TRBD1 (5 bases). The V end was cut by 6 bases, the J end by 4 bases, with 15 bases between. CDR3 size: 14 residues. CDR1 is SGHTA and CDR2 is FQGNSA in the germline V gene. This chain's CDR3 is CASSQDRARETQYF. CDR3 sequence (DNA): TGTGCCAGCAGTCAAGACAGAGCGAGAGAGACCCAGTACTTC.

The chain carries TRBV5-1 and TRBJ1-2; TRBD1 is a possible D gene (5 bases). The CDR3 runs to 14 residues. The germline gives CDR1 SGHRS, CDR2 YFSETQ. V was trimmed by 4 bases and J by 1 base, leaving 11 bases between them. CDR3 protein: CASSPTGRNYGYTF. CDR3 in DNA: TGCGCCAGCAGCCCTACGGGACGTAACTATGGCTACACCTTC. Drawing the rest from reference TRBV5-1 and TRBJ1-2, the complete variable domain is KAGVTQTPRYLIKTRGQQVTLSCSPISGHRSVSWYQQTPGQGLQFLFEYFSETQRNKGNFPGRFSGRQFSNSRSEMNVSTLELGDSALYLCASSPTGRNYGYTFGSGTRLTVV.

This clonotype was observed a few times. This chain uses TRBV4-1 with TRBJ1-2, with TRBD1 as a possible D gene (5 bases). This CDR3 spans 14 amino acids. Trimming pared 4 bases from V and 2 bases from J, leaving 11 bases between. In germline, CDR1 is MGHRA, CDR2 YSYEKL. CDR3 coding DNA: TGCGCCAGCAGCCCCGTACAGGAGAACTATGGCTACACCTTC. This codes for CASSPVQENYGYTF.

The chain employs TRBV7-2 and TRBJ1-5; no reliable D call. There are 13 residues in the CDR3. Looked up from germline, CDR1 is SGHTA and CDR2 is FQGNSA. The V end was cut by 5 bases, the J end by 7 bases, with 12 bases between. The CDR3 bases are TGTGCCAGCAGCCCCCGGGGTCAGCAGCCCCAGCATTTT. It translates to CASSPRGQQPQHF.

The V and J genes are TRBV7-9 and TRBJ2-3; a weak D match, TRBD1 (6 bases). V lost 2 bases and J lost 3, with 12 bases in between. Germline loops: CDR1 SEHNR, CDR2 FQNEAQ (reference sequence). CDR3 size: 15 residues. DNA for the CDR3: TGTGCCAGCAGCTTAATTCACAGGGCTACAGATACGCAGTATTTT. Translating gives CASSLIHRATDTQYF.

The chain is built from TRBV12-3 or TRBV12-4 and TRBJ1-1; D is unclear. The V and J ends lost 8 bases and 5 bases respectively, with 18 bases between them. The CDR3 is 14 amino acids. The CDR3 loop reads CASLELARGTEAFF. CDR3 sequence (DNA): TGTGCCAGCCTAGAGTTGGCCCGAGGAACTGAAGCTTTCTTT.

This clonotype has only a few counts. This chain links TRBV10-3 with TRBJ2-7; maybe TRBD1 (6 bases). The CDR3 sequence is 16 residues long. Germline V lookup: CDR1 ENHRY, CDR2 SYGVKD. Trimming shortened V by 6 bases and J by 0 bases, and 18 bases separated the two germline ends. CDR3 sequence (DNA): TGTGCCATCAGCGAGGGGACAATATACCCCTCCTACGAGCAGTACTTC. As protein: CAISEGTIYPSYEQYF.

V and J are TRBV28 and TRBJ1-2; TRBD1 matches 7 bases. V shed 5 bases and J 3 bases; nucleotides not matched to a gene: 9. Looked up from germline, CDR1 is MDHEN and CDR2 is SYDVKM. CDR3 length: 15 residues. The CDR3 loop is CASSGGTAVHYGYTF. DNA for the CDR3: TGTGCCAGCAGTGGCGGGACAGCAGTACACTATGGCTACACCTTC.

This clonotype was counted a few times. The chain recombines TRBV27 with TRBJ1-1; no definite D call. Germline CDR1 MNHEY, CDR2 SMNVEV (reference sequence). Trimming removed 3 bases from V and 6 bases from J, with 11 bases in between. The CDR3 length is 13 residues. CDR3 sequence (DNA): TGTGCCAGCAGTTTTGGGGTTGGGGCTGAAGCTTTCTTT. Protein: CASSFGVGAEAFF.

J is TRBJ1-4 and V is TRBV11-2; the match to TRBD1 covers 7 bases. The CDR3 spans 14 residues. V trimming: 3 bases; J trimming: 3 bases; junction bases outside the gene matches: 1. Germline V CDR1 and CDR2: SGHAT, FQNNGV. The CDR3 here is CASSFTGANEKLFF. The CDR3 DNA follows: TGTGCCAGCAGCTTTACAGGGGCTAATGAAAAACTGTTTTTT.

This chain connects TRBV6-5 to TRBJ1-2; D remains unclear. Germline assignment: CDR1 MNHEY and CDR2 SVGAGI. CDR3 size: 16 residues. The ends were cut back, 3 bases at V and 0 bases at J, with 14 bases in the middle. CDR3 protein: CASSYNTGTANYGYTF. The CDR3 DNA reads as TGTGCCAGCAGTTATAATACGGGCACAGCTAACTATGGCTACACCTTC.

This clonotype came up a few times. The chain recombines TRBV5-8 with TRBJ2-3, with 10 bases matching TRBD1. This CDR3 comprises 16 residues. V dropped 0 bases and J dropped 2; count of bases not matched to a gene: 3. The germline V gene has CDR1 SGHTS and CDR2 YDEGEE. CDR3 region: CASSLGTGGNTDTQYF. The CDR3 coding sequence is TGTGCCAGCAGCTTGGGGACAGGGGGAAACACAGATACGCAGTATTTT.

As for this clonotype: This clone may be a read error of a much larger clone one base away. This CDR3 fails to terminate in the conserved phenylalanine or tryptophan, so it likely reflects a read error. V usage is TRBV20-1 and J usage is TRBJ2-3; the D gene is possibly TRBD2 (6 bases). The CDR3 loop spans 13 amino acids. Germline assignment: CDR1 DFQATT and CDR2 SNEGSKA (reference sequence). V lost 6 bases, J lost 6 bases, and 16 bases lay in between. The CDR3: CSARPGAADTQYL. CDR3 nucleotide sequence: TGCAGTGCACGCCCGGGAGCGGCGGATACGCAGTATTTA.

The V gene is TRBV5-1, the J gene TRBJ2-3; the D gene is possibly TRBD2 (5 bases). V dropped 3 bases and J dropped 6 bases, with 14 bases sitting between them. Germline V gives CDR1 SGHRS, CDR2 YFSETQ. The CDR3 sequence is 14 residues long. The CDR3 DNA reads TGCGCCAGCAGCTCTCTGGACTCGAAGGATACGCAGTATTTT. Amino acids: CASSSLDSKDTQYF.

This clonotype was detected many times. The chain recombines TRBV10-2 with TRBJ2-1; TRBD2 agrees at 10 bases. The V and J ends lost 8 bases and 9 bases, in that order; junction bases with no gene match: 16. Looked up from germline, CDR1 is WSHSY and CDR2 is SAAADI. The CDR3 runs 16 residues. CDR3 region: CASYSPAWSGRAEQFF. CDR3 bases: TGCGCCAGCTATTCCCCCGCGTGGAGCGGGAGGGCTGAGCAGTTCTTC.

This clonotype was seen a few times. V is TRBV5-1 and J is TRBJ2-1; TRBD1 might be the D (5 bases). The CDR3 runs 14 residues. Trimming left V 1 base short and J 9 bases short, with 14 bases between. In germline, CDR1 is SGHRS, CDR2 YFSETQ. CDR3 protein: CASSLRGPMGEQFF. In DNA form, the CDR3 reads TGCGCCAGCAGCTTGAGGGGCCCGATGGGTGAGCAGTTCTTC.

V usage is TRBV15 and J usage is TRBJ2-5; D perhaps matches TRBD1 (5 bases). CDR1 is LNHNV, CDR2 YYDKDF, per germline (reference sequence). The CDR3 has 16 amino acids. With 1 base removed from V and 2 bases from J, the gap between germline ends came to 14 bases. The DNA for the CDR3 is TGTGCCACCAGCAGAGTTCTCATTGGGGCTCAAGAGACCCAGTACTTC. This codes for CATSRVLIGAQETQYF.

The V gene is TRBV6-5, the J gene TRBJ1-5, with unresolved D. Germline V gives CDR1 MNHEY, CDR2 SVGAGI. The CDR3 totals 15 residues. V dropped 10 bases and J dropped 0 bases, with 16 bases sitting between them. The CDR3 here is CATSNGPYSNQPQHF. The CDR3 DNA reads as TGTGCCACATCGAACGGGCCATATAGCAATCAGCCCCAGCATTTT.

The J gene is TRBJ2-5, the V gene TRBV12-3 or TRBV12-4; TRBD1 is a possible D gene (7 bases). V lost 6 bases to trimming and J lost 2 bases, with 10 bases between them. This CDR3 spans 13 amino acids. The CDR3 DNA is TGTGCCAGCAGACAGGGGAGGCAAGAGACCCAGTACTTC. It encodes CASRQGRQETQYF.

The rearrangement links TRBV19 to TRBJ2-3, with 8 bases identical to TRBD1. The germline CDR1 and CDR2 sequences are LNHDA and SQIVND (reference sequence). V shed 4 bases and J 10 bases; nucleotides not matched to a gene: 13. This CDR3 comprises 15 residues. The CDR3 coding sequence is TGTGCCAGTAGTACTTACCAGGGGGCCGAGGATGCGCAGTATTTT. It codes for CASSTYQGAEDAQYF.

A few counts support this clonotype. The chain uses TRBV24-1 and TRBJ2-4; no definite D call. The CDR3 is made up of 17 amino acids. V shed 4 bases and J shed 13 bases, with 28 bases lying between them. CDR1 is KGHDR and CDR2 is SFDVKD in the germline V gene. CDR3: CATSDPKSQDLREEQYF. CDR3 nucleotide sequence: TGTGCCACCAGTGACCCTAAATCCCAGGACCTACGTGAAGAGCAGTACTTC.

CDR3 sequence (DNA): TGTGCCAGCAGCTTCCGGGGGGCCAAAAACATTCAGTACTTC. It is translated as CASSFRGAKNIQYF. The J gene is TRBJ2-4, the V gene TRBV5-6; a possible D gene is TRBD2 (6 bases). The germline gives CDR1 SGHDT, CDR2 YYEEEE. The CDR3 spans 14 residues. The V end lost 2 bases, the J end lost 1 base, and 7 bases lay between the germline ends.